This TCR beta chain came from a study of T cell responses to AZD1222 COVID-19 vaccine. Generated by immunoSEQ multiplex PCR, the TCRdb table keeps only in-frame clones and is missing some. The data contain fewer than 120,000 clones, roughly four fifths of them singletons. Trimming removed 1 base at V and 3 bases at J, with 5 bases between. CDR3 length: 13 amino acids. Germline CDR1 is KGHDR and CDR2 is SFDVKD. The source material was peripheral blood, sampled on day 0 of AZD1222 vaccination. This rearrangement joins TRBV24-1 to TRBJ1-1; D gene unclear. The receptor was derived from an adult in good health. CDR3 coding DNA: TGTGCCACCAGTGATTTCGGGGACACTGAAGCTTTCTTT. It encodes CATSDFGDTEAFF.